The clone carrying this T cell receptor (beta chain) came up a few times. Here immunoSEQ multiplex PCR was the method, and the copy in TCRdb shows in-frame clones only, minus some. The data contain approximately 170,000 clones, 81% of them singletons. The V and J ends lost 6 bases and 4 bases respectively, with 10 bases between them. The germline gives CDR1 MNHEY, CDR2 SVGEGT. The CDR3 sequence is 13 residues long. This sample was taken from a study of blood T cell repertoires in COVID-19. Sequencing was done on a sample of peripheral blood. The TCR comes from a man aged 55-75 years with active or convalescent COVID-19. The chain is built from TRBV6-2 or TRBV6-3 and TRBJ2-1, with unresolved D. This chain's CDR3 is CASSPLDYNEQFF. CDR3 in DNA: TGTGCCAGCAGCCCCCTAGATTACAATGAGCAGTTCTTC.